These 28 T cell receptor beta chains were all obtained from the same sample, sequenced in a study of T cell responses to AZD1222 COVID-19 vaccine. Sequenced by immunoSEQ multiplex PCR; TCRdb stores in-frame clones only, minus some. The data contain 95,000 to 150,000 clones, under 95% of them singletons. The sequenced sample was peripheral blood, obtained on day 0 of AZD1222 vaccination. The receptor source for this set is an adult in good health.

V usage is TRBV25-1 and J usage is TRBJ1-1, with D hard to call. Germline assignment: CDR1 MGHDK and CDR2 SYGVNS. The CDR3 runs 14 residues. Between the trimmed V and J ends, which lost 5 bases and 1 base, there was a span of 11 bases. As DNA, the CDR3 is TGTGCCAGCAGTCGAATTAACAGGAACACTGAAGCTTTCTTT. It translates to CASSRINRNTEAFF.

The chain joins TRBV3-1 (or the pseudogene TRBV3-2) to TRBJ2-1; no clear D. Germline CDR1 and CDR2: LGHDT and YNNKEL (reference sequence). Trimming removed 2 bases at V and 10 bases at J, with 18 bases between. The CDR3 is 15 amino acids. The CDR3 DNA sequence: TGTGCCAGCAGCCAAACCAGGCTGCTCTCCGGAGAGCAGTTCTTC. As protein: CASSQTRLLSGEQFF.

DNA for the CDR3: TGTGCCAGCAGCTTCGGGGACAGGAGCACAGATACGCAGTATTTT. It codes for CASSFGDRSTDTQYF. The V and J genes are TRBV7-6 and TRBJ2-3, with 8 bases aligning to TRBD1. The CDR3 has 15 residues. CDR1 is SGHVS, CDR2 FNYEAQ, per germline. Trimming removed 3 bases from V and 0 bases from J; junction bases left unmatched: 2.

The chain joins TRBV7-8 to TRBJ1-3; D remains unclear. Germline V gene sequence: CDR1 SGHVS, CDR2 FQNEAQ. Trimming took 5 bases from V and 6 from J, leaving 8 bases between them. This CDR3 has 12 residues. CDR3 sequence: CASSATTNTIYF. In DNA, the CDR3 is TGTGCCAGCAGCGCCACCACAAACACCATATATTTT.

This clone appeared a few times. V gene TRBV7-9 combines with J gene TRBJ1-1, with D possibly matching TRBD1 (5 bases). The germline V gene encodes CDR1 SEHNR and CDR2 FQNEAQ (reference sequence). The CDR3 has 16 residues. Trimming took off 1 base at V and 0 bases at J, with 12 bases between the two ends. The CDR3 DNA sequence: TGTGCCAGCAGCTTAGGCCTCGGGGGTTTGAACACTGAAGCTTTCTTT. This gives the protein CASSLGLGGLNTEAFF.

This chain joins TRBV5-6 and TRBJ1-2; D possibly corresponds to TRBD1 (6 bases). The germline V gene has CDR1 SGHDT and CDR2 YYEEEE. The CDR3 sequence is 15 residues long. V was shortened by 4 bases and J by 2 bases, with 15 bases between the two germline ends. CDR3 DNA: TGTGCCAGCAGCACCTTCGTGAGGGGGAACTATGGCTACACCTTC. Amino acids: CASSTFVRGNYGYTF.

The V and J genes are TRBV4-1 and TRBJ1-2, with 8 bases matching TRBD1. Germline trimming cut 3 bases from V and 2 bases from J; bases unmatched to any gene: 5. CDR1 and CDR2 (germline): MGHRA, YSYEKL. The length of the CDR3 is 15 residues. For the CDR3, the DNA is TGCGCCAGCAGCCAGGAAAACAGGGGGAACTATGGCTACACCTTC. It codes for CASSQENRGNYGYTF.

The chain employs TRBV28 and TRBJ2-7, with no clear D. This CDR3 spans 11 amino acids. Trimming shortened V by 6 bases and J by 0 bases, and 3 bases separated the two germline ends. Per germline, CDR1 MDHEN and CDR2 SYDVKM. This CDR3 is CASSRSYEQYF. In DNA, the CDR3 is TGTGCCAGCAGCCGCTCCTACGAGCAGTACTTC.

This clone was seen only once. The chain uses TRBV30 and TRBJ2-7; a possible D gene is TRBD1 (5 bases). V lost 2 bases and J 9 bases, leaving 17 bases between the germline ends. The CDR3 has 13 amino acids. Germline V lookup: CDR1 GTSNPN, CDR2 SVGIG (reference sequence). CDR3: CAWSPQPGYTQYF. CDR3 DNA sequence: TGTGCCTGGAGTCCTCAACCAGGGTACACGCAGTACTTC.

Concerning this clone: Relative to the germline gene, one junction end is altered; a read error may explain this. The chain is built from TRBV18 and TRBJ2-2; 11 positions agree with TRBD2. The CDR3 loop spans 16 amino acids. In germline, CDR1 is KGHSH, CDR2 LQKENI. DNA of the CDR3: TGTGCCAGCTCTCCACTAGCGGGAGTCTCCACCGGGGAGCTGTTTTTT. Protein sequence: CASSPLAGVSTGELFF. The full variable domain, in which reference TRBV18 and TRBJ2-2 provide the parts outside the CDR3, is NAGVMQNPRHLVRRRGQEARLRCSPMKGHSHVYWYRQLPEEGLKFMVYLQKENIIDESGMPKERFSAEFPKEGPSILRIQQVVRGDSAAYFCASSPLAGVSTGELFFGEGSRLTVL.

This rearrangement joins TRBV30 to TRBJ1-5, with 8 bases aligning to TRBD1. Trimming took 3 bases from V and 6 from J; bases not matched to a gene: 4. Germline CDR1 and CDR2: GTSNPN and SVGIG (reference sequence). CDR3 size: 13 residues. CDR3 protein: CAWSSGGSQPQHF. For the CDR3, the DNA is TGTGCCTGGAGCTCAGGGGGCTCTCAGCCCCAGCATTTT.

V usage is TRBV30 and J usage is TRBJ1-2; D uncertain. The CDR3 covers 12 residues. Trimming pared 3 bases from V and 5 bases from J, leaving 10 bases between. Per the germline V gene, CDR1 is GTSNPN and CDR2 is SVGIG (reference sequence). CDR3 loop: CAWSPGPYGYTF. The CDR3, as DNA: TGTGCCTGGAGCCCGGGCCCTTATGGCTACACCTTC.

This chain joins TRBV10-1 and TRBJ1-1, with TRBD1 as a possible D gene (5 bases). In germline, CDR1 is WNHNN, CDR2 SYGVQD (reference sequence). CDR3 length: 12 residues. Trimming took 4 bases from V and 11 from J, leaving 14 bases between them. CDR3 sequence (DNA): TGCGCCAGCAGTGCGGGACCCCCGAGGGCTTTCTTT. Translated: CASSAGPPRAFF.

The chain recombines TRBV7-8 with TRBJ2-4; possible D gene TRBD1, 5 bases. From germline, CDR1 is SGHVS and CDR2 FQNEAQ. Between the trimmed V and J ends, which lost 1 base and 5 bases, there was a span of 12 bases. The CDR3 is 15 residues long. CDR3 loop: CASSLEGRVENIQYF. For the CDR3, the DNA is TGTGCCAGCAGCTTAGAGGGCAGGGTGGAAAACATTCAGTACTTC.

The rearrangement uses TRBV19 and TRBJ2-5, with D perhaps given as TRBD1 or TRBD2 (6 bases each). Trimming left V 5 bases short and J 9 bases short, with 16 bases between. This CDR3 spans 13 amino acids. Germline V CDR1 and CDR2: LNHDA, SQIVND (reference sequence). The CDR3 region has the DNA TGTGCCAGTAGTCCTCAAGGGGGGTGGGCCCAGTACTTC. It specifies CASSPQGGWAQYF.

The CDR3 DNA reads as TGTGCCAGCGGAACTACCGGGGAGCTGTTTTTT. Translating gives CASGTTGELFF. The chain carries TRBV9 and TRBJ2-2, with unresolved D. Germline-derived CDR1 and CDR2 are SGDLS and YYNGEE. Deletions cut 7 bases from V and 5 bases from J, with 6 bases between. The CDR3 spans 11 residues.

This CDR3 is CASSHRTGSRNNSPLHF. CDR3 coding DNA: TGTGCCAGTAGCCATCGGACAGGGTCAAGGAATAATTCACCCCTCCACTTT. The chain employs TRBV19 and TRBJ1-6; 8 nucleotides align to TRBD1. The CDR3 sequence is 17 residues long. In germline, CDR1 is LNHDA, CDR2 SQIVND (reference sequence). J gave up 5 bases and V 6 bases, and 12 bases lay outside the gene matches. Together with reference TRBV19 and TRBJ1-6, the CDR3 gives the full variable domain: DGGITQSPKYLFRKEGQNVTLSCEQNLNHDAMYWYRQDPGQGLRLIYYSQIVNDFQKGDIAEGYSVSREKKESFPLTVTSAQKNPTAFYLCASSHRTGSRNNSPLHFGNGTRLTVT.

The chain has TRBV6-5 and TRBJ1-5; weak D call: TRBD1 (5 bases). Trimming took off 7 bases at V and 7 bases at J, with 14 bases between the two ends. In germline, CDR1 is MNHEY, CDR2 SVGAGI. CDR3 length equals 13 residues. This chain's CDR3 is CASIQGLEQPQHF. The CDR3 DNA is TGTGCCAGCATCCAGGGATTGGAACAGCCCCAGCATTTT.

The rearrangement joins TRBV6-5 to TRBJ1-3; no clear D gene. CDR3 size: 15 residues. CDR1 and CDR2 from the germline V gene are MNHEY and SVGAGI. Trimming left V 8 bases short and J 0 bases short, with 14 bases between. The CDR3 sequence is CASLTTPHSGNTIYF. CDR3 in DNA: TGTGCCAGCCTAACTACCCCCCACTCTGGAAACACCATATATTTT.

The rearrangement joins TRBV2 to TRBJ2-3; TRBD2 matches 10 bases. After removal of 8 bases from V and 3 bases from J, the junction contained 14 bases not matched to a gene. The CDR3 loop spans 17 amino acids. The germline CDR1 and CDR2 sequences are SNHLY and FYNNEI. CDR3 residues: CASPPGGLAGATDTQYF. DNA of the CDR3: TGTGCCAGCCCCCCGGGTGGGCTAGCGGGAGCTACAGATACGCAGTATTTT.

The CDR3, as DNA: TGTGCCACCAGCAGAGAGATCGGGAGCTCCTACAATGAGCAGTTCTTC. It codes for CATSREIGSSYNEQFF. The chain carries TRBV15 and TRBJ2-1; tentative D call: TRBD2 (6 bases). Between the trimmed V and J ends, which lost 0 bases and 0 bases, there was a span of 9 bases. From germline, CDR1 is LNHNV and CDR2 YYDKDF (reference sequence). The length of the CDR3 is 16 residues. Looking up the rest from reference TRBV15 and TRBJ2-1 gives the full variable domain: DAMVIQNPRYQVTQFGKPVTLSCSQTLNHNVMYWYQQKSSQAPKLLFHYYDKDFNNEADTPDNFQSRRPNTSFCFLDIRSPGLGDTAMYLCATSREIGSSYNEQFFGPGTRLTVL.

The chain uses TRBV7-8 and TRBJ1-5; 8 bases fit TRBD1. Germline V lookup: CDR1 SGHVS, CDR2 FQNEAQ. The V and J ends lost 3 bases and 2 bases, in that order; junction bases with no gene match: 3. The CDR3 sequence is 15 residues long. The CDR3 nucleotides read TGTGCCAGCAGCTTGGACAGGGCGGGCAATCAGCCCCAGCATTTT. It specifies CASSLDRAGNQPQHF.

The chain uses TRBV15 and TRBJ2-1, with 7 bases aligning to TRBD2. The V and J ends lost 1 base and 6 bases, in that order; junction bases with no gene match: 9. Germline V gene data show CDR1 as LNHNV and CDR2 as YYDKDF (reference sequence). The CDR3 contains 16 residues. The DNA of the CDR3 is TGTGCCACCAGCAGAGTAAGTGGGAGGGCCGGCAATGAGCAGTTCTTC. Translated, it gives CATSRVSGRAGNEQFF.

The chain is built from TRBV3-1 (or the pseudogene TRBV3-2) and TRBJ1-6, with TRBD1 matching over 7 bases. Germline CDR1 and CDR2: LGHDT and YNNKEL (reference sequence). Trimming at V came to 6 bases and at J to 8 bases, leaving 7 bases not matched to a gene. This CDR3 contains 14 residues. The CDR3 nucleotides are TGTGCCAGCAGGAAAAGGGACAGCCATTCACCCCTCCACTTT. Translated: CASRKRDSHSPLHF.

Concerning this clone: Relative to the germline gene, one junction end is altered; a read error may explain this. The V and J genes are TRBV20-1 and TRBJ1-1; TRBD1 might be the D (5 bases). CDR3 length: 11 amino acids. Per germline, CDR1 DFQATT and CDR2 SNEGSKA (reference sequence). DNA of the CDR3: TGCAGTGGGCGACGGACACTTTCTCTTGACTTT. This translates into CSGRRTLSLDF.

The chain is built from TRBV5-1 and TRBJ1-2; D is undetermined. Germline values: CDR1 SGHRS, CDR2 YFSETQ. CDR3 length: 13 amino acids. V was clipped by 1 base and J by 8 bases, with 12 bases between them. CDR3 nucleotides: TGCGCCAGCAGCTTGCAACCTCTTGGGGGCTACACCTTC. It yields the protein CASSLQPLGGYTF.

This clone is a singleton in its sample. V and J are TRBV30 and TRBJ2-5, with D tentatively TRBD1 (6 bases). Trimming stripped 4 bases from V and 9 bases from J, with 18 bases between. The CDR3 sequence is 13 residues long. Germline values: CDR1 GTSNPN, CDR2 SVGIG (reference sequence). CDR3 residues: CAWIVGLGGPQYF. CDR3 in DNA: TGTGCCTGGATAGTCGGCCTAGGGGGACCCCAGTACTTC.

This chain connects TRBV30 to TRBJ1-3, with 7 bases that match TRBD1. CDR1 and CDR2 from the germline V gene are GTSNPN and SVGIG (reference sequence). The CDR3 length is 14 residues. The ends lost 2 bases at V and 1 base at J; junction bases unmatched: 2. As DNA, the CDR3 is TGTGCCTGGAGTCTACAGGGGTCTGGAAACACCATATATTTT. Translated, it gives CAWSLQGSGNTIYF.